A selection of T cell receptor beta chains follows, all from one sample in a study of shared clonotypes between healthy human individuals. The table came from immunoSEQ multiplex PCR; TCRdb's copy has only in-frame clones and leaves some out. This table has roughly 2,500,000 clones, roughly 93% appearing once. Input material: naive CD4+ T cells from PBMCs. The receptors were sampled from a man aged 18 to 29 in good health. Some clones in this sample may be carry-over from other donors' samples. CDR3s include the opening cysteine and the closing phenylalanine or tryptophan. A D gene is named only where the DNA matches it firmly. Clone size, where shown, is once, few, many, or a class for clones that have expanded.

d_call j_call v_call clone_size cdr3_aa cdr3_nt
- TRBJ2-3 TRBV5-6 - CASSLTLKSDTQYF TGTGCCAGCAGCTTGACTCTGAAGTCAGATACGCAGTATTTT
TRBD1 TRBJ1-2 TRBV10-3 - CAIRGPGGQIYGYTF TGTGCCATCAGGGGCCCAGGGGGGCAAATCTATGGCTACACCTTC
- TRBJ1-3 TRBV9 - CASSARQGSSGNTIYF TGTGCCAGCAGCGCGCGGCAGGGGAGCTCTGGAAACACCATATATTTT
TRBD2 TRBJ2-3 TRBV6-1 - CASSVAGGSVADTQYF TGTGCCAGCAGTGTAGCGGGAGGGTCGGTCGCAGATACGCAGTATTTT
- TRBJ2-7 TRBV28 - CASSLTGRYEQYF TGTGCCAGCAGTTTAACGGGGAGGTACGAGCAGTACTTC
- TRBJ2-3 TRBV28 - CASSAGFPSQYF TGTGCCAGCAGTGCAGGGTTCCCGTCGCAGTATTTT
TRBD1 TRBJ1-5 TRBV30 once CAWKTGGGQPQHF TGTGCCTGGAAGACAGGGGGCGGTCAGCCCCAGCATTTT
TRBD2 TRBJ2-5 TRBV7-2 - CASSPPGGRATETQYF TGTGCCAGCAGCCCCCCAGGCGGGAGGGCCACGGAGACCCAGTACTTC
TRBD2 TRBJ2-7 TRBV19 once CASRLTSGLGEQYF TGTGCCAGTAGGTTGACTAGCGGTTTGGGCGAGCAGTACTTC
- TRBJ1-1 TRBV5-4 - CASSLANRANTEAFF TGTGCCAGCAGCTTGGCCAATAGGGCGAACACTGAAGCTTTCTTT
- TRBJ2-2 TRBV4-3 - CASSQDIAGELFF TGCGCCAGCAGCCAAGACATAGCCGGGGAGCTGTTTTTT
- TRBJ2-2 TRBV6-5 - CASSYRSGDTGELFF TGTGCCAGCAGTTACCGTTCGGGCGACACCGGGGAGCTGTTTTTT
TRBD2 TRBJ2-1 TRBV6-1 - CASSDPSGRFSYNEQFF TGTGCCAGCAGTGACCCTAGCGGCAGATTCTCCTACAATGAGCAGTTCTTC
- TRBJ2-5 TRBV5-4 - CASSLVGPRETQYF TGTGCCAGCAGCTTGGTGGGACCGAGGGAGACCCAGTACTTC
- TRBJ1-5 TRBV19 - CASKNQGSMGYGNQPQHF TGTGCCAGTAAAAACCAGGGATCTATGGGATATGGCAATCAGCCCCAGCATTTT
- TRBJ1-1 TRBV9 few CASSVGQGNTEAFF TGTGCCAGCAGCGTCGGGCAGGGGAACACTGAAGCTTTCTTT
- TRBJ1-5 TRBV28 - CASSWGGSNQPQHF TGTGCCAGCAGTTGGGGGGGTAGCAATCAGCCCCAGCATTTT
TRBD1 TRBJ1-1 TRBV19 few CASRTGGRSTEAFF TGTGCCAGTAGGACAGGGGGCCGGAGCACTGAAGCTTTCTTT
- TRBJ2-2 TRBV9 few CASSVGAATNTGELFF TGTGCCAGCAGCGTAGGGGCGGCAACGAACACCGGGGAGCTGTTTTTT
- TRBJ1-4 TRBV6-5 - CASSYDTGRNEKLFF TGTGCCAGCAGTTACGATACAGGCCGGAATGAAAAACTGTTTTTT
- TRBJ1-1 TRBV12-2 - CASRLAIRANTEAFF TGTGCAAGTCGCTTAGCGATACGTGCGAACACTGAAGCTTTCTTT
- TRBJ2-1 TRBV29-1 - CSVVGQGTYNEQFF TGCAGCGTTGTGGGGCAGGGAACCTACAATGAGCAGTTCTTC
TRBD1 TRBJ2-7 TRBV5-1 once CASRPSTGVYEQYF TGCGCCAGCAGGCCCAGTACAGGGGTCTACGAGCAGTACTTC
- TRBJ1-4 TRBV29-1 few CSVRSQGTTNEKLFF TGCAGCGTTAGGAGCCAGGGGACGACTAATGAAAAACTGTTTTTT
- TRBJ2-5 TRBV30 - CAWSQGTQETQYF TGTGCCTGGAGTCAGGGAACCCAAGAGACCCAGTACTTC
TRBD2 TRBJ2-5 TRBV4-1 - CASSQAKGLAGVQETQYF TGCGCCAGCAGCCAAGCGAAAGGACTAGCGGGAGTTCAAGAGACCCAGTACTTC
- TRBJ1-3 TRBV30 - CAWSTPGGIRNTIYF TGTGCCTGGAGCACCCCCGGGGGAATAAGGAACACCATATATTTT
TRBD1 TRBJ2-2 TRBV18 - CASSLGQGPNTGELFF TGTGCCAGCTCGCTCGGACAGGGGCCGAACACCGGGGAGCTGTTTTTT
TRBD1 TRBJ1-2 TRBV5-4 - CASSPPGQGAGYTF TGTGCCAGCAGCCCCCCGGGACAGGGTGCTGGCTACACCTTC
- TRBJ2-1 TRBV29-1 - CSVDIGMGNEQFF TGCAGCGTTGATATAGGGATGGGCAATGAGCAGTTCTTC
- TRBJ2-2 TRBV7-9 - CASSFRTSPGELFF TGTGCCAGCAGCTTCCGGACATCCCCCGGGGAGCTGTTTTTT
- TRBJ2-7 TRBV18 - CASSPGVNPHYEQYF TGTGCCAGCTCACCAGGCGTCAACCCCCACTACGAGCAGTACTTC
- TRBJ2-7 TRBV11-3 - CASSSSREQYF TGTGCCAGCAGCTCCAGCCGCGAGCAGTACTTC
TRBD1 TRBJ2-7 TRBV7-9 - CASSPTGTGLFSGEQYF TGTGCCAGCAGCCCCACCGGGACAGGGCTGTTTAGCGGCGAGCAGTACTTC
- TRBJ1-1 TRBV11-2 - CASSLLSEAFF TGTGCCAGCAGCTTATTGTCTGAAGCTTTCTTT
- TRBJ2-6 TRBV11-3 - CASSSRTPYSGANVLTF TGTGCCAGCAGCTCGAGGACTCCATACTCTGGGGCCAACGTCCTGACTTTC
TRBD1 TRBJ2-1 TRBV5-6 - CASGRTGISYNEQFF TGTGCCAGCGGGCGGACAGGGATCTCCTACAATGAGCAGTTCTTC
TRBD1 TRBJ1-1 TRBV5-1 - CASSLIGQGTEAFF TGCGCCAGCAGCTTAATCGGACAGGGCACTGAAGCTTTCTTT
- TRBJ1-1 TRBV12-5 - CARPTPPGDTEAFF TGTGCTAGACCCACACCTCCGGGGGACACTGAAGCTTTCTTT